This TCR beta chain was sequenced for a study of cytomegalovirus exposure and HLA in healthy donors. V dropped 0 bases and J dropped 3 bases, with 9 bases sitting between them. Germline CDR1 reads SGHRS; CDR2 reads YFSETQ. The CDR3 extends over 14 amino acids. The PCR ran on 60 Vbeta and 13 Jbeta primers. Here immunoSEQ multiplex PCR was the method, and the copy in TCRdb shows in-frame clones only, minus some. The specimen's table records about 130,000 clones. Sequencing was performed on PBMCs. The source is a man younger than 35 in good health and CMV-seronegative. This chain joins TRBV5-1 and TRBJ1-1; the D is unclear. For the CDR3, the DNA is TGCGCCAGCAGCTTGGGAAGTCAGTACACTGAAGCTTTCTTT. It codes for CASSLGSQYTEAFF.